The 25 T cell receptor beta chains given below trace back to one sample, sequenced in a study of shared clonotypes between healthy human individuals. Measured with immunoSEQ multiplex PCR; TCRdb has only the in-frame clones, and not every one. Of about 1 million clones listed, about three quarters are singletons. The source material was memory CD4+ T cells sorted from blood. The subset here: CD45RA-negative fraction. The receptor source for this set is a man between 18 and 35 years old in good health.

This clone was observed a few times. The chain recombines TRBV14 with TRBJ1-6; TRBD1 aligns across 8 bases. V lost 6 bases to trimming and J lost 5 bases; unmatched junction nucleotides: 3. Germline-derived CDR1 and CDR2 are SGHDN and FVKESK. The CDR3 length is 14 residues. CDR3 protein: CASSRTGNNSPLHF. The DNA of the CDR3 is TGTGCCAGCAGTCGGACAGGGAATAATTCACCCCTCCACTTT.

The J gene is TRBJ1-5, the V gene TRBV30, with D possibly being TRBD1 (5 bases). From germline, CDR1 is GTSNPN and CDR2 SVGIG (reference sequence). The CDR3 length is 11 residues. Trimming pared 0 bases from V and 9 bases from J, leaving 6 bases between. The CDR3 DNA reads TGTGCCTGGAGTGTAAGGGGGCCCCAGCATTTT. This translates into CAWSVRGPQHF.

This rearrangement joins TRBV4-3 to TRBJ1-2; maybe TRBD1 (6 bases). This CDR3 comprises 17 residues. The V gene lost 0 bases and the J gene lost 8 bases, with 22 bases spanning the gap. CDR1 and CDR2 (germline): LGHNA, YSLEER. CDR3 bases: TGCGCCAGCAGCCAAGATGTGGCGGGGGGCTCGAGGCGGGGCTACACCTTC. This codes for CASSQDVAGGSRRGYTF.

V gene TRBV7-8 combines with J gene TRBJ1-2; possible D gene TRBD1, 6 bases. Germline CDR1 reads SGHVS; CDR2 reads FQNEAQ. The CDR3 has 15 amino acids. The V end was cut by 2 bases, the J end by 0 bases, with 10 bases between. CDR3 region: CASSLRAGANYGYTF. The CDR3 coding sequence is TGTGCCAGCAGCTTACGGGCAGGGGCTAACTATGGCTACACCTTC.

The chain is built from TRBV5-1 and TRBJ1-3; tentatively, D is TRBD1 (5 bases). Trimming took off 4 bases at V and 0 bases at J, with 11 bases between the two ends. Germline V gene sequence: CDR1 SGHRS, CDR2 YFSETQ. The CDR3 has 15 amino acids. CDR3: CASSATQVSGNTIYF. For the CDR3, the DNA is TGCGCCAGCAGCGCTACACAGGTCTCTGGAAACACCATATATTTT.

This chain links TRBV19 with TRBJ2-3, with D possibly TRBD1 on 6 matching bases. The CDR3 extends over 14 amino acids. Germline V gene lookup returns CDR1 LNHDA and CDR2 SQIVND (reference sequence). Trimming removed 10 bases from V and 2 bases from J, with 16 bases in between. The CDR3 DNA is TGTGCCACCTCCATCCCAGGGGCCACAGATACGCAGTATTTT. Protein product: CATSIPGATDTQYF.

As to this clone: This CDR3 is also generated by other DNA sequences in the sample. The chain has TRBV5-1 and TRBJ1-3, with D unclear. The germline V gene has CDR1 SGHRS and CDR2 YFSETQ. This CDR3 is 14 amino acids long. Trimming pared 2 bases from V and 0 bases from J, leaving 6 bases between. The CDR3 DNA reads TGCGCCAGCAGCTTAGGAGACTCTGGAAACACCATATATTTT. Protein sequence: CASSLGDSGNTIYF.

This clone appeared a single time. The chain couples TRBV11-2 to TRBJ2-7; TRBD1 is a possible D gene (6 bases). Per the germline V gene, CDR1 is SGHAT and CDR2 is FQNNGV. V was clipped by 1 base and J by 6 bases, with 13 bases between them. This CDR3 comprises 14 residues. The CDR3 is CASSLAQGQGEQYF. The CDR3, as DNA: TGTGCCAGCAGCTTAGCACAGGGCCAGGGCGAGCAGTACTTC.

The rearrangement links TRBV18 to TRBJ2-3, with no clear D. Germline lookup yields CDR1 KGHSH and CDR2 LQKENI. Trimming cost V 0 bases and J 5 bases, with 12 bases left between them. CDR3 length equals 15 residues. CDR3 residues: CASSPPGILKDTQYF. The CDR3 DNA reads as TGTGCCAGCTCACCACCGGGGATACTGAAAGATACGCAGTATTTT. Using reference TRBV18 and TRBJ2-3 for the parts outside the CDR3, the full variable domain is NAGVMQNPRHLVRRRGQEARLRCSPMKGHSHVYWYRQLPEEGLKFMVYLQKENIIDESGMPKERFSAEFPKEGPSILRIQQVVRGDSAAYFCASSPPGILKDTQYFGPGTRLTVL.

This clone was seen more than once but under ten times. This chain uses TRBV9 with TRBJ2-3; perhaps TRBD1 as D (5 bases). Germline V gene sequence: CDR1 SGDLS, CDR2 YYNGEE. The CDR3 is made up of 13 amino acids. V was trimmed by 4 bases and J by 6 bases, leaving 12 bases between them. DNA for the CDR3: TGTGCCAGCAGCCCAGGGATTTTGGATACGCAGTATTTT. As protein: CASSPGILDTQYF.

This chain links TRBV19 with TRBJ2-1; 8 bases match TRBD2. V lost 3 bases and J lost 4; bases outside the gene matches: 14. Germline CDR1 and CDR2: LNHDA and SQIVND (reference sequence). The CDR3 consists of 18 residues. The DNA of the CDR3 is TGTGCCAGTAGTATTGGCCCCCCTCTGGTAGCGGGATACAATGAGCAGTTCTTC. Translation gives CASSIGPPLVAGYNEQFF.

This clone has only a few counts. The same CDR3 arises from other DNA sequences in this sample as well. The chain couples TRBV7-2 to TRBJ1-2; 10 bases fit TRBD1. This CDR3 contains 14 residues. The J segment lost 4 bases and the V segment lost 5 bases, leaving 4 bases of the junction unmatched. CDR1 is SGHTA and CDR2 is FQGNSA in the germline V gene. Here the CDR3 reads CASSPGTGAYGYTF. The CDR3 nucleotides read TGTGCCAGCAGCCCTGGGACAGGGGCCTATGGCTACACCTTC. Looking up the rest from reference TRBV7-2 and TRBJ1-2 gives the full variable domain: GAGVSQSPSNKVTEKGKDVELRCDPISGHTALYWYRQSLGQGLEFLIYFQGNSAPDKSGLPSDRFSAERTGGSVSTLTIQRTQQEDSAVYLCASSPGTGAYGYTFGSGTRLTVV.

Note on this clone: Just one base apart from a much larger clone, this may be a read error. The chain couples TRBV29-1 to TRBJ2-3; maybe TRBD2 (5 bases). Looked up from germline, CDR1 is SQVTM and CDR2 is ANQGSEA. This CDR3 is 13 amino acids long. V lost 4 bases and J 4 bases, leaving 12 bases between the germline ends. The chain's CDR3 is CSVGMASSDTQYF. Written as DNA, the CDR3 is TGCAGCGTTGGGATGGCTAGCTCAGATACGCAGTATTTT.

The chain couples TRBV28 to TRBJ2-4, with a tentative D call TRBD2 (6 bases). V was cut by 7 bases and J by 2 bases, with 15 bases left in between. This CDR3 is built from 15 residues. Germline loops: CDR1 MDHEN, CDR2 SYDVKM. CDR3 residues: CASTQGGGTKNIQYF. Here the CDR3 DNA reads TGTGCCAGCACCCAGGGTGGCGGGACCAAAAACATTCAGTACTTC.

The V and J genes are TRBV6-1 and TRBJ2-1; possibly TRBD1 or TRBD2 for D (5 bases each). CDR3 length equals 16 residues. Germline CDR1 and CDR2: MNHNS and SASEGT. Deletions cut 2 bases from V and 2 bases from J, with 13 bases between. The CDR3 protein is CASSEFWGNAYNEQFF. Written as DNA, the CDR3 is TGTGCCAGCAGTGAATTCTGGGGGAACGCCTACAATGAGCAGTTCTTC.

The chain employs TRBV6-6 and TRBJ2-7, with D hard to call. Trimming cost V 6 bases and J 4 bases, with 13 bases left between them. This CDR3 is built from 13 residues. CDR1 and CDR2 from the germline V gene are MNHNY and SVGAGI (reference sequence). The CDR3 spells CASSYRLGYEQYF. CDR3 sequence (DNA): TGTGCCAGCAGCTATCGTCTTGGGTACGAGCAGTACTTC.

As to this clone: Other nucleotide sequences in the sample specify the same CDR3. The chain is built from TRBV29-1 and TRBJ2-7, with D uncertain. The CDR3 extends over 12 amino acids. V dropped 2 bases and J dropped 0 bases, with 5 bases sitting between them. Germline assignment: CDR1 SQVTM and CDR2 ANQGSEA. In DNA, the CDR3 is TGCAGCGTTGAAACAAGCTCCTACGAGCAGTACTTC. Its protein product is CSVETSSYEQYF.

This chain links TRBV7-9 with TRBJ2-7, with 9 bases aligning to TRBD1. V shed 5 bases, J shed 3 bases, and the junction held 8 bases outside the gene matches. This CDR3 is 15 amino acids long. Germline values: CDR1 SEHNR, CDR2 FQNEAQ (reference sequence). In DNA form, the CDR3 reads TGTGCCAGCAGCCTAACCCCGACAGGGGGCTACGAGCAGTACTTC. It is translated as CASSLTPTGGYEQYF. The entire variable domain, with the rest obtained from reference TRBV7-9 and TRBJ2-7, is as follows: DTGVSQNPRHKITKRGQNVTFRCDPISEHNRLYWYRQTLGQGPEFLTYFQNEAQLEKSRLLSDRFSAERPKGSFSTLEIQRTEQGDSAMYLCASSLTPTGGYEQYFGPGTRLTVT.

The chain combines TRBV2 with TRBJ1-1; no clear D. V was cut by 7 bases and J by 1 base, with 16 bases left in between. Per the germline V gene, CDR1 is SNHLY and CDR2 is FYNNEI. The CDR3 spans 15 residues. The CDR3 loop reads CASTIFGAANTEAFF. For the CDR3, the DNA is TGTGCCAGCACCATCTTCGGTGCGGCGAACACTGAAGCTTTCTTT.

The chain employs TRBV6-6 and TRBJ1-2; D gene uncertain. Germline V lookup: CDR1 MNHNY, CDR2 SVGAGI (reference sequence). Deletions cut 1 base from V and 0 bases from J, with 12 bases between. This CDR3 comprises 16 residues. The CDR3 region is CASSYLRERANYGYTF. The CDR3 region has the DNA TGTGCCAGCAGTTACTTGAGGGAGAGAGCTAACTATGGCTACACCTTC.

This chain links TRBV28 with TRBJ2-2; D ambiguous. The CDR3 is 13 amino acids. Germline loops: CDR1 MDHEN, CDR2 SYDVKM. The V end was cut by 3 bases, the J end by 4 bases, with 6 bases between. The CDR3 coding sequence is TGTGCCAGCAGTTTTCGTACCACCGGGGAGCTGTTTTTT. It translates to CASSFRTTGELFF.

The CDR3 DNA follows: TGCGCCAGCAGTTCGGTGCCGCGGGAGAAAGTCTACGAGCAGTACTTC. Protein product: CASSSVPREKVYEQYF. The chain employs TRBV23-1 and TRBJ2-7; TRBD2 aligns across 7 bases. TRBV23-1 is an open reading frame, and its role is uncertain. This CDR3 spans 16 amino acids. V lost 5 bases and J lost 3; bases outside the gene matches: 13.

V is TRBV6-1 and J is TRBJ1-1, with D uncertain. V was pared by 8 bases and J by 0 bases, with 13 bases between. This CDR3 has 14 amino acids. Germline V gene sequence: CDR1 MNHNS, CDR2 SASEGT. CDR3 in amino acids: CASFDPQMNTEAFF. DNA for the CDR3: TGTGCCAGCTTTGACCCACAAATGAACACTGAAGCTTTCTTT.

The CDR3 DNA is TGCGCCAGCAGTGAGTCGGGGCCCTACGAGCAGTACTTC. This codes for CASSESGPYEQYF. The chain combines TRBV10-1 with TRBJ2-7; perhaps TRBD1 as D (5 bases). The V end was cut by 0 bases, the J end by 2 bases, with 5 bases between. This CDR3 spans 13 amino acids. The germline V gene encodes CDR1 WNHNN and CDR2 SYGVQD (reference sequence).

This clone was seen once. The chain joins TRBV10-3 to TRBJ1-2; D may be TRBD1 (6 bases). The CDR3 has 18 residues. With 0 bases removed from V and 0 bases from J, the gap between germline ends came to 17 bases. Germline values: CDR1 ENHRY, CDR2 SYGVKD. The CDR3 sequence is CAISESTSSRGTNYGYTF. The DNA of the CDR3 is TGTGCCATCAGTGAGTCGACAAGTTCAAGGGGGACTAACTATGGCTACACCTTC.